Each of the 28 T cell receptor beta chains below was sequenced from the same sample in a study of shared clonotypes between healthy human individuals. Clones were sequenced by immunoSEQ multiplex PCR, and TCRdb holds only the in-frame ones, with some missing. The sample includes hundreds of thousands of clones, around 78% of them seen just once. Sequencing was done on a sample of PBMCs. These receptors were obtained from a middle-aged woman in good health. Some clones in this sample may be carry-over from other donors' samples.

V is TRBV7-8 and J is TRBJ2-7, with no clear D. Trimming left V 5 bases short and J 6 bases short, with 8 bases between. Germline-derived CDR1 and CDR2 are SGHVS and FQNEAQ. The CDR3 consists of 11 residues. The CDR3 region is CASSHHSEQYF. DNA for the CDR3: TGTGCCAGCAGCCACCATTCCGAGCAGTACTTC. Based on the CDR3 plus reference TRBV7-8 and TRBJ2-7, the full variable domain is GAGVSQSPRYKVAKRGQDVALRCDPISGHVSLFWYQQALGQGPEFLTYFQNEAQLDKSGLPSDRFFAERPEGSVSTLKIQRTQQEDSAVYLCASSHHSEQYFGPGTRLTVT.

V is TRBV7-3 and J is TRBJ2-6; 10 bases line up with TRBD1. The CDR3 has 16 amino acids. V lost 5 bases, J lost 4 bases, and 5 bases stayed unmatched. The germline CDR1 and CDR2 sequences are SGHTA and FQGTGA. DNA for the CDR3: TGTGCCAGCAGCGGGGACAGGGGAGACGGGGCCAACGTCCTGACTTTC. This translates into CASSGDRGDGANVLTF.

This sequence joins TRBV28 and TRBJ2-7; 9 bases line up with TRBD1. CDR3 length: 17 amino acids. The germline gives CDR1 MDHEN, CDR2 SYDVKM. The V segment lost 4 bases and the J segment 2 bases; nucleotides outside the gene matches: 12. The CDR3 DNA reads TGTGCCAGCAGTTCACCGTCCGGGACAGGGTCCCCCTACGAGCAGTACTTC. It is translated as CASSSPSGTGSPYEQYF.

This chain links TRBV4-1 with TRBJ2-1; D possibly corresponds to TRBD2 (5 bases). The V end was cut by 1 base, the J end by 0 bases, with 13 bases between. The germline V gene has CDR1 MGHRA and CDR2 YSYEKL. The CDR3 has 17 amino acids. The CDR3 loop reads CASSQGGLLSSYNEQFF. CDR3 nucleotide sequence: TGCGCCAGCAGCCAAGGCGGGCTACTCAGCTCCTACAATGAGCAGTTCTTC.

The V call is TRBV4-3, the J call TRBJ2-2; D might be TRBD1 or TRBD2, each matching 5 bases. The V gene lost 1 base and the J gene lost 5 bases, with 11 bases spanning the gap. Germline loops: CDR1 LGHNA, CDR2 YSLEER. The CDR3 is 15 amino acids. The CDR3 region is CASSQVTGGTGELFF. The CDR3 DNA sequence: TGCGCCAGCAGCCAAGTGACTGGGGGAACCGGGGAGCTGTTTTTT.

The J gene is TRBJ2-7, the V gene TRBV19; D gene uncertain. Germline-derived CDR1 and CDR2 are LNHDA and SQIVND (reference sequence). Trimming cost V 3 bases and J 1 base, with 13 bases left between them. This CDR3 spans 15 amino acids. CDR3 DNA sequence: TGTGCCAGTAGTATGGTGCCAGAGAGTTCCTACGAGCAGTACTTC. It yields the protein CASSMVPESSYEQYF.

This chain connects TRBV6-5 to TRBJ2-7, with D possibly being TRBD2 (6 bases). The length of the CDR3 is 16 residues. V was pared by 2 bases and J by 2 bases, with 16 bases between. Per the germline V gene, CDR1 is MNHEY and CDR2 is SVGAGI. CDR3: CASSYTGEAWTYEQYF. The CDR3 DNA reads as TGTGCCAGCAGTTACACCGGGGAGGCCTGGACCTACGAGCAGTACTTC.

The rearrangement uses TRBV5-1 and TRBJ2-2; D is unresolved. Trimming removed 4 bases at V and 7 bases at J, with 11 bases between. This CDR3 spans 13 amino acids. Per the germline V gene, CDR1 is SGHRS and CDR2 is YFSETQ. As DNA, the CDR3 is TGCGCCAGCAGCCCCAGTATGGTCGGGGAGCTGTTTTTT. Protein sequence: CASSPSMVGELFF.

This chain joins TRBV5-1 and TRBJ2-7, with 8 bases matching TRBD1. The CDR3 extends over 15 amino acids. V was clipped by 0 bases and J by 3 bases; unmatched bases: 5. CDR1 and CDR2 (germline): SGHRS, YFSETQ. The CDR3: CASSLGGTGGYEQYF. For the CDR3, the DNA is TGCGCCAGCAGCTTGGGTGGGACAGGAGGCTACGAGCAGTACTTC.

V usage is TRBV7-3 and J usage is TRBJ2-5; D may be TRBD2 (6 bases). The CDR3 loop spans 20 amino acids. CDR1 SGHTA and CDR2 FQGTGA come from the germline V gene. Trimming removed 5 bases at V and 2 bases at J, with 30 bases between. Here the CDR3 reads CASSPRSPAHKGTYQETQYF. The CDR3 DNA reads as TGTGCCAGCAGCCCCCGAAGCCCCGCGCATAAAGGGACTTATCAAGAGACCCAGTACTTC.

This chain connects TRBV30 to TRBJ2-5; D remains ambiguous. This CDR3 region has 13 residues. Germline V lookup: CDR1 GTSNPN, CDR2 SVGIG (reference sequence). V shed 7 bases and J shed 2 bases, with 14 bases lying between them. CDR3 sequence reads: CALTLVPQETQYF. The CDR3 nucleotides read TGTGCCTTAACCTTAGTGCCACAAGAGACCCAGTACTTC.

The CDR3 nucleotides read TGTGCCAGCAGCTTGGGATCTAGCGGACCCTACAATGAGCAGTTCTTC. Its protein product is CASSLGSSGPYNEQFF. This chain joins TRBV5-6 and TRBJ2-1; 7 bases align to TRBD2. The V gene end was trimmed by 0 bases and the J gene end by 2 bases; junction bases not matched to a gene: 5. Germline V gene data show CDR1 as SGHDT and CDR2 as YYEEEE. This CDR3 is built from 16 residues.

This chain joins TRBV28 and TRBJ1-3; 7 bases map to TRBD1. Germline V gene lookup returns CDR1 MDHEN and CDR2 SYDVKM. The CDR3 runs to 14 residues. The J segment lost 4 bases and the V segment lost 3 bases, leaving 3 bases of the junction unmatched. CDR3 protein: CASSFPDRGNTIYF. CDR3 DNA sequence: TGTGCCAGCAGTTTTCCGGACAGGGGAAACACCATATATTTT.

The rearrangement links TRBV9 to TRBJ1-1; D is undetermined. CDR3 size: 14 residues. Between the trimmed V and J ends, which lost 0 bases and 6 bases, there was a span of 12 bases. Germline V gives CDR1 SGDLS, CDR2 YYNGEE. The CDR3 region has the DNA TGTGCCAGCAGCGTAGTTAAGGGAAGAGCTGAAGCTTTCTTT. As protein: CASSVVKGRAEAFF.

This chain uses TRBV7-8 with TRBJ2-1, with 9 nucleotides matching TRBD2. J was trimmed by 1 base and V by 5 bases; bases with no gene match: 3. Germline CDR1 SGHVS, CDR2 FQNEAQ. CDR3 size: 15 residues. The CDR3 coding sequence is TGTGCCAGCAGCGCCCTAGCGGGATCCTACAATGAGCAGTTCTTC. Amino acids: CASSALAGSYNEQFF. The complete variable domain, with remaining parts taken from reference TRBV7-8 and TRBJ2-1, reads GAGVSQSPRYKVAKRGQDVALRCDPISGHVSLFWYQQALGQGPEFLTYFQNEAQLDKSGLPSDRFFAERPEGSVSTLKIQRTQQEDSAVYLCASSALAGSYNEQFFGPGTRLTVL.

The chain is built from TRBV13 and TRBJ1-1; D is uncertain. The CDR3 sequence is 13 residues long. The germline V gene encodes CDR1 PRHDT and CDR2 FYEKMQ (reference sequence). V lost 3 bases, J lost 3 bases, and 8 bases lay in between. DNA of the CDR3: TGTGCCAGCAGCTTGGGTGCTTACACTGAAGCTTTCTTT. Its translation: CASSLGAYTEAFF.

Details on this clone: At one of its ends the junction is not consistent with the germline gene, which may arise from a read error. V usage is TRBV19 and J usage is TRBJ2-3; TRBD2 aligns across 8 bases. CDR3 length equals 14 residues. Germline V gene sequence: CDR1 LNHDA, CDR2 SQIVND (reference sequence). The CDR3 coding sequence is TGTGCCAGTAGAATAGCGGGAAATGTAGATACGCAGTATTTT. Protein sequence: CASRIAGNVDTQYF. The variable domain in full, completed from reference TRBV19 and TRBJ2-3, reads DGGITQSPKYLFRKEGQNVTLSCEQNLNHDAMYWYRQDPGQGLRLIYYSQIVNDFQKGDIAEGYSVSREKKESFPLTVTSAQKNPTAFYLCASRIAGNVDTQYFGPGTRLTVL.

This clone has at least ten counts. Other DNA sequences in this specimen translate into the identical CDR3. This chain uses TRBV4-2 with TRBJ2-7, with TRBD2 matching over 10 bases. This CDR3 has 15 residues. Germline lookup yields CDR1 LGHNA and CDR2 YNFKEQ. The ends lost 4 bases at V and 4 bases at J; junction bases unmatched: 7. Here the CDR3 reads CASSLAGGLVYEQYF. CDR3 sequence (DNA): TGTGCCAGCAGCCTAGCGGGAGGATTAGTGTACGAGCAGTACTTC.

The chain carries TRBV6-5 and TRBJ2-7; D possibly corresponds to TRBD2 (6 bases). The germline gives CDR1 MNHEY, CDR2 SVGAGI. This CDR3 has 13 residues. The V end lost 8 bases, the J end lost 1 base, and 12 bases lay between the germline ends. For the CDR3, the DNA is TGTGCCAGCGGGCGGGAAGAATCCTACGAGCAGTACTTC. Residues: CASGREESYEQYF.

With respect to this clone: This may come from a read error, since a much larger clone is one base off. This same CDR3 is encoded by further DNA sequences in the sample. The V call is TRBV6-5, the J call TRBJ2-3, with D perhaps TRBD2 (6 bases). This CDR3 is 14 amino acids long. Germline V gives CDR1 MNHEY, CDR2 SVGAGI. Here the CDR3 reads CASSYSSGTDTQYF. The CDR3 coding sequence is TGTGCCAGCAGCTACTCTAGCGGCACAGATACGCAGTATTTT.

CDR3 DNA sequence: TGTGCCAGCAGCGAGCAACTAGCGGGAGGTGGGGAGCAGTACTTC. Encoded protein: CASSEQLAGGGEQYF. The chain employs TRBV11-2 and TRBJ2-7, with 12 bases fitting TRBD2. The trim removed 5 bases at V and 7 bases at J, leaving 9 bases unmatched. The V gene's germline CDR1 is SGHAT and CDR2 FQNNGV. The CDR3 consists of 15 residues. The full variable domain, its missing parts supplied by reference TRBV11-2 and TRBJ2-7, is EAGVAQSPRYKIIEKRQSVAFWCNPISGHATLYWYQQILGQGPKLLIQFQNNGVVDDSQLPKDRFSAERLKGVDSTLKIQPAKLEDSAVYLCASSEQLAGGGEQYFGPGTRLTVT.

With regard to this clone: Given a much more abundant clone one base away, this may be a read error. Within the sample, other DNA sequences also encode this same CDR3. The genes are TRBV5-1 and TRBJ2-7; the match to TRBD1 covers 8 bases. With V trimmed by 0 bases and J by 2 bases, 1 base remained unmatched. CDR1 is SGHRS, CDR2 YFSETQ, per germline. The CDR3 has 14 residues. CDR3: CASSLGQGPYEQYF. The CDR3 DNA reads TGCGCCAGCAGCTTGGGACAGGGGCCCTACGAGCAGTACTTC.

The chain uses TRBV6-1 and TRBJ2-7; a possible D gene is TRBD2 (7 bases). Between the trimmed V and J ends, which lost 2 bases and 3 bases, there was a span of 17 bases. This CDR3 is 16 amino acids long. CDR1 and CDR2 (germline): MNHNS, SASEGT. Here the CDR3 reads CASSELGAGHGYEQYF. The CDR3 bases are TGTGCCAGCAGTGAACTTGGAGCGGGACACGGCTACGAGCAGTACTTC.

This CDR3 is CSVLRPFTDTQYF. As DNA, the CDR3 is TGCAGCGTTCTCCGACCTTTCACAGATACGCAGTATTTT. The rearrangement uses TRBV29-1 and TRBJ2-3, with no clear D. Per the germline V gene, CDR1 is SQVTM and CDR2 is ANQGSEA. The CDR3 covers 13 residues. Trimming cost V 5 bases and J 2 bases, with 11 bases left between them.

This clone showed up just a few times. J is TRBJ1-5 and V is TRBV25-1; 9 bases agree with TRBD1. Germline values: CDR1 MGHDK, CDR2 SYGVNS. CDR3 length equals 12 residues. V shed 8 bases, J shed 4 bases, and the junction held 0 bases outside the gene matches. CDR3 coding DNA: TGTGCCAGCGGACAGGGGAATCAGCCCCAGCATTTT. This codes for CASGQGNQPQHF. Supplemented by reference TRBV25-1 and TRBJ1-5, the full variable domain reads EADIYQTPRYLVIGTGKKITLECSQTMGHDKMYWYQQDPGMELHLIHYSYGVNSTEKGDLSSESTVSRIRTEHFPLTLESARPSHTSQYLCASGQGNQPQHFGDGTRLSIL.

The rearrangement joins TRBV30 to TRBJ2-7, with no clear D. V lost 0 bases to trimming and J lost 7 bases, with 13 bases between them. Germline loops: CDR1 GTSNPN, CDR2 SVGIG (reference sequence). This CDR3 has 13 residues. CDR3 nucleotide sequence: TGTGCCTGGAGTGTAGGACGGCCCGGGGAGCAGTACTTC. This translates into CAWSVGRPGEQYF.

This clone was observed once. The chain carries TRBV6-1 and TRBJ2-7, with unresolved D. V was clipped by 2 bases and J by 2 bases, with 4 bases between them. Germline V gives CDR1 MNHNS, CDR2 SASEGT. This CDR3 region has 12 residues. The CDR3 here is CASSEWAYEQYF. In nucleotides, the CDR3 is TGTGCCAGCAGTGAATGGGCCTACGAGCAGTACTTC.

The CDR3 region is CASSPSGRYTGELFF. The CDR3 DNA is TGTGCCAGCAGTCCTAGCGGGAGGTACACCGGGGAGCTGTTTTTT. This rearrangement joins TRBV9 to TRBJ2-2; 11 positions match TRBD2. This CDR3 is built from 15 residues. Losses at the gene ends were 5 bases for V and 3 bases for J; bases not matched to a gene: 3. The germline V gene encodes CDR1 SGDLS and CDR2 YYNGEE. Based on the CDR3 plus reference TRBV9 and TRBJ2-2, the full variable domain is DSGVTQTPKHLITATGQRVTLRCSPRSGDLSVYWYQQSLDQGLQFLIQYYNGEERAKGNILERFSAQQFPDLHSELNLSSLELGDSALYFCASSPSGRYTGELFFGEGSRLTVL.